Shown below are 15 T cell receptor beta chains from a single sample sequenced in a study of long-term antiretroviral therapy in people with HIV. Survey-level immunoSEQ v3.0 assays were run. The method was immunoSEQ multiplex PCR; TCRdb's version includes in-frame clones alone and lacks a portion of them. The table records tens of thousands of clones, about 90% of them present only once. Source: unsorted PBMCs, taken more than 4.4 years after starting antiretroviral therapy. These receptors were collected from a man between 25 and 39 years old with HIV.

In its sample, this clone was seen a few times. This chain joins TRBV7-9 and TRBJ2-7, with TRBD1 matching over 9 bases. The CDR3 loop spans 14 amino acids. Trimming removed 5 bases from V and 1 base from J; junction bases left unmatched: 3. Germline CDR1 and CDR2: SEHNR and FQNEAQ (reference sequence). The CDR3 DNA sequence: TGTGCCAGCAGCATCGGGACAGGGTCCTACGAGCAGTACTTC. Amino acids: CASSIGTGSYEQYF.

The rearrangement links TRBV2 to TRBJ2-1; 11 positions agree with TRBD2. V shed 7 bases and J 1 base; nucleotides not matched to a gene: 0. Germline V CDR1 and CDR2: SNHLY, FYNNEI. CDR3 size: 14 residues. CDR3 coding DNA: TGTGCCAGCACTAGCGGGAGGTCCTACAATGAGCAGTTCTTC. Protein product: CASTSGRSYNEQFF.

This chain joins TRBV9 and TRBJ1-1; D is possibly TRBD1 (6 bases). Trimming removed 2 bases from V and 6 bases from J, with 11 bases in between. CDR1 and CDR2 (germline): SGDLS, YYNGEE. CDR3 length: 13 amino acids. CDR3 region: CASSVGGSAEAFF. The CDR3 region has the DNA TGTGCCAGCAGCGTTGGGGGCAGCGCTGAAGCTTTCTTT.

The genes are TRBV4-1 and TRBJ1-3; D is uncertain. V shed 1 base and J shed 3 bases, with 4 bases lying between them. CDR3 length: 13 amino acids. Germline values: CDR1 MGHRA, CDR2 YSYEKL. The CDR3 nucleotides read TGCGCCAGCAGCCAAGTCTATGGAAACACCATATATTTT. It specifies CASSQVYGNTIYF.

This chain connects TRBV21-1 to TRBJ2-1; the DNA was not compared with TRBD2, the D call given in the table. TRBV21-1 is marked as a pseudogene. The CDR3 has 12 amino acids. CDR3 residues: CASSTASDEQFF. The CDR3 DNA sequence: TGTGCCAGCAGCACGGCTAGCGACGAGCAGTTCTTC.

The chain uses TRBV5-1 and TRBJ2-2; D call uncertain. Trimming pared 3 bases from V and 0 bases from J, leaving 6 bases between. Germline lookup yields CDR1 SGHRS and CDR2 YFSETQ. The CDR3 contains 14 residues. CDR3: CASSSTANTGELFF. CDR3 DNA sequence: TGCGCCAGCAGCTCAACAGCGAACACCGGGGAGCTGTTTTTT.

The CDR3 is CASSLVRTATNEKLFF. The CDR3 DNA follows: TGTGCCAGCAGTTTAGTCAGAACTGCAACTAATGAAAAACTGTTTTTT. This chain links TRBV27 with TRBJ1-4, with D hard to call. Trimming stripped 2 bases from V and 0 bases from J, with 10 bases between. CDR3 length: 16 amino acids. From germline, CDR1 is MNHEY and CDR2 SMNVEV (reference sequence).

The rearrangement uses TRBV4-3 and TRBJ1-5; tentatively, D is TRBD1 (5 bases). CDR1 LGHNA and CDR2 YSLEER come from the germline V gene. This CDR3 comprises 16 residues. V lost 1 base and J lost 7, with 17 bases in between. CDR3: CASSQATGDNVQPQHF. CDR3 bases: TGCGCCAGCAGCCAAGCTACAGGAGACAATGTACAGCCCCAGCATTTT.

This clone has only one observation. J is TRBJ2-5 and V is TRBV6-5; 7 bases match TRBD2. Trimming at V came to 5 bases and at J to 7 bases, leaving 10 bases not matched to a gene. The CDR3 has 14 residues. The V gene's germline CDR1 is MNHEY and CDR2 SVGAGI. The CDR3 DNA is TGTGCCAGCAGTCGGGGGGTGGGGAGAGTGACCCAGTACTTC. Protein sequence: CASSRGVGRVTQYF.

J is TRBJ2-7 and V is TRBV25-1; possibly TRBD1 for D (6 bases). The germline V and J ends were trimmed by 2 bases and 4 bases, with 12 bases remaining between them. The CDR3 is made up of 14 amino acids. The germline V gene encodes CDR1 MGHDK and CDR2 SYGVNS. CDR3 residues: CASSESRGSYEQYF. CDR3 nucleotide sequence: TGTGCCAGCAGTGAAAGCAGGGGATCGTACGAGCAGTACTTC.

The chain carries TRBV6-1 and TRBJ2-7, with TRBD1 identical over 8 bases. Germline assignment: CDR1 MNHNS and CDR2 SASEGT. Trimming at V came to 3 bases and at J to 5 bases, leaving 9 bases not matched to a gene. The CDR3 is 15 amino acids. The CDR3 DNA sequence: TGTGCCAGCAGTGATACGGCAGGGGGCTACAACGAGCAGTACTTC. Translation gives CASSDTAGGYNEQYF.

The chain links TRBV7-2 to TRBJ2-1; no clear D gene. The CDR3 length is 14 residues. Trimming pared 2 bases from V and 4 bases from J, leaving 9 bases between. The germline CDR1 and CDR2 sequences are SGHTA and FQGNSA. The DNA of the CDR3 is TGTGCCAGCAGCTTACTGTCGGATTACAATGAGCAGTTCTTC. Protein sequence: CASSLLSDYNEQFF.

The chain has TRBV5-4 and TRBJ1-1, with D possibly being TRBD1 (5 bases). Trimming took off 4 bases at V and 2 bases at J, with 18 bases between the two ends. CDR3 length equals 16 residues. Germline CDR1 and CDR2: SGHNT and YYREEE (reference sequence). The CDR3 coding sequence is TGTGCCAGCAGCCCTGGGGGGACGACTTTAAACACTGAAGCTTTCTTT. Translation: CASSPGGTTLNTEAFF.

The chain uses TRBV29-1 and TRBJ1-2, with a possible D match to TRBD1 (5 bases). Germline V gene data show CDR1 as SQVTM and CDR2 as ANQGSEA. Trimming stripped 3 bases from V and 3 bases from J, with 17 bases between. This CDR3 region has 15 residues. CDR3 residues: CSVDREGTKYYGYTF. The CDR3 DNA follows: TGCAGCGTTGATCGGGAGGGGACCAAGTACTATGGCTACACCTTC.

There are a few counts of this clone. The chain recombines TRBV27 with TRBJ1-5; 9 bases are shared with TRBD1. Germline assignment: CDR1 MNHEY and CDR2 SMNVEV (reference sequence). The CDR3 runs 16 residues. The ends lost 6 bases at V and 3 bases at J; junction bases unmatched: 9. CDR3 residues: CASSPSRTGVNQPQHF. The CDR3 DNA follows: TGTGCCAGCAGCCCCTCTCGGACAGGGGTCAATCAGCCCCAGCATTTT.